This T cell receptor beta chain was captured in a study of blood T cell repertoires in COVID-19. Study as a whole: Samples came from the United States, Italy and Spain, spanning acute and convalescent COVID-19. Sources were T cells, B-cell-depleted T cells, or PBMCs; the material itself was cDNA or gDNA.

The sample holds one count of this clone. As handled by the study authors: Estimation of nucleated cell counts relied on the amplification of reference gene primers. Profiling relied on immunoSEQ multiplex PCR, and the TCRdb table lists in-frame clones only, not all of them. That table supplies the V and J calls and clone size; D and trimming were determined from the DNA. The sample consists of about 45,000 clones, 85% to 90% of them appearing once. CDR3 length: 16 residues. The germline CDR1 and CDR2 sequences are SGHVS and FQNEAQ. Germline trimming cut 5 bases from V and 0 bases from J; bases unmatched to any gene: 10.

The sample comprised peripheral blood. The sequence came from a human donor in a cohort sampled during active COVID-19. This chain uses TRBV7-8 with TRBJ2-7; 7 bases match TRBD2. Written as DNA, the CDR3 is TGTGCCAGCAGCCCTTGGGGGGGGGATTTCTCCTACGAGCAGTACTTC. It yields the protein CASSPWGGDFSYEQYF.